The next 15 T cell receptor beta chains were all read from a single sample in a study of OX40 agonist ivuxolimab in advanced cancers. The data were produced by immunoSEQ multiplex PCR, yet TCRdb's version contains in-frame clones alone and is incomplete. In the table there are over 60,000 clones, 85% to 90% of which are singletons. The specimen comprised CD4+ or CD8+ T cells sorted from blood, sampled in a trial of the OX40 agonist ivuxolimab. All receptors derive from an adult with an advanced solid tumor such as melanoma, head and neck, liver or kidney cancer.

CDR3 amino acids: CATSKGTEAFF. In nucleotides, the CDR3 is TGTGCCACCTCAAAGGGCACTGAAGCTTTCTTT. This rearrangement joins TRBV15 to TRBJ1-1, with D unresolved. Trimming left V 8 bases short and J 4 bases short, with 8 bases between. Germline values: CDR1 LNHNV, CDR2 YYDKDF (reference sequence). The CDR3 contains 11 residues.

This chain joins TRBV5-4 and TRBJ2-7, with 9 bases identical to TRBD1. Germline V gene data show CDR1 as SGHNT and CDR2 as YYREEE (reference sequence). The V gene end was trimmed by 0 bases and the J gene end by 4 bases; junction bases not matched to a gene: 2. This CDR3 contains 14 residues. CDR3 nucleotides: TGTGCCAGCAGCTTGGACAGGGGGCGTTACGAGCAGTACTTC. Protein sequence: CASSLDRGRYEQYF. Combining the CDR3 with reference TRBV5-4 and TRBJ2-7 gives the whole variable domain ETGVTQSPTHLIKTRGQQVTLRCSSQSGHNTVSWYQQALGQGPQFIFQYYREEENGRGNFPPRFSGLQFPNYSSELNVNALELDDSALYLCASSLDRGRYEQYFGPGTRLTVT.

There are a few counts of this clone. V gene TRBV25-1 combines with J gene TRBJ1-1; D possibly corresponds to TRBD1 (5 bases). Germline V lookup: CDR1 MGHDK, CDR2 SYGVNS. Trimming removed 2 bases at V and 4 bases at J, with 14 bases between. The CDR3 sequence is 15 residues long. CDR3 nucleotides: TGTGCCAGCAGTGAAGGGACCTTAGGTATCACTGAAGCTTTCTTT. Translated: CASSEGTLGITEAFF.

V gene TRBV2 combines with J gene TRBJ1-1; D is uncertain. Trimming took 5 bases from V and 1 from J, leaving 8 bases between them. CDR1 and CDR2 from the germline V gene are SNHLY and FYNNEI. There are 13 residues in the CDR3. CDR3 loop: CASSSEGNTEAFF. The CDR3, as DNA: TGTGCCAGCAGTTCTGAGGGGAACACTGAAGCTTTCTTT.

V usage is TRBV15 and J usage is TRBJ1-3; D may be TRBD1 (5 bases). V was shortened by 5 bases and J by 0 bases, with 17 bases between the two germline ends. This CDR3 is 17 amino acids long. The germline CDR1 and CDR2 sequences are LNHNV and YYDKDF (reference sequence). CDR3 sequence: CATSPRQGLGSGNTIYF. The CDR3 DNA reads TGTGCCACCAGCCCCCGTCAGGGCCTCGGCTCTGGAAACACCATATATTTT.

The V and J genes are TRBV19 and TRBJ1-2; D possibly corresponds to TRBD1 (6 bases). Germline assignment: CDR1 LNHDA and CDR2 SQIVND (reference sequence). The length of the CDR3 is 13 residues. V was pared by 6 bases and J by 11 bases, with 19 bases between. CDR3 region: CASSPEGRGGYTF. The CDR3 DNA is TGTGCCAGTAGCCCCGAGGGCAGGGGTGGGTACACCTTC.

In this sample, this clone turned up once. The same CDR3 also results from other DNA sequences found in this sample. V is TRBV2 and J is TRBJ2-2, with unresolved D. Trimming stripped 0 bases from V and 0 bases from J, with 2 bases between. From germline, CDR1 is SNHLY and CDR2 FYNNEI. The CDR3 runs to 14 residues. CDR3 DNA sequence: TGTGCCAGCAGTGAAGCAGCGAACACCGGGGAGCTGTTTTTT. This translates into CASSEAANTGELFF.

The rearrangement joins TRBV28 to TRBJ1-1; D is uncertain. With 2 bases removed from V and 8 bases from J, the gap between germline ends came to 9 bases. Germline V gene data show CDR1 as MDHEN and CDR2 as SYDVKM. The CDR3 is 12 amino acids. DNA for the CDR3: TGTGCCAGCAGTTTACTGCGGGTAGAAGCTTTCTTT. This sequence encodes CASSLLRVEAFF.

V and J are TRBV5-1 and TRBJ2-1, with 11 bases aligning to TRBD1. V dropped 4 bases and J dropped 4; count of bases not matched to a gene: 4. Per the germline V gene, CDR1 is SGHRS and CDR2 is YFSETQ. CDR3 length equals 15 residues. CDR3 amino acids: CASSPGTGGYNEQFF. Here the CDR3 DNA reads TGCGCCAGCAGCCCCGGGACAGGGGGTTACAATGAGCAGTTCTTC.

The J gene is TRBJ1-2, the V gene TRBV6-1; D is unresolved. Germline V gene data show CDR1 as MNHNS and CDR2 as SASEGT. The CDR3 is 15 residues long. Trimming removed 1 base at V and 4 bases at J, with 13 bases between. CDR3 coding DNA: TGTGCCAGCAGTGAAGTCGACCCCGTCGGCTATGGCTACACCTTC. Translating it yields CASSEVDPVGYGYTF.

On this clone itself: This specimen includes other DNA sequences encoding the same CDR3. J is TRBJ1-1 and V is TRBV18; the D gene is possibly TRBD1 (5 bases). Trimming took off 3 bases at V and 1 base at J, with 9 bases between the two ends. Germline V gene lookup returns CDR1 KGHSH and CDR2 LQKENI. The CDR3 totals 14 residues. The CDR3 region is CASSPRGENTEAFF. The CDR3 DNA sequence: TGTGCCAGCTCACCCCGGGGGGAGAACACTGAAGCTTTCTTT.

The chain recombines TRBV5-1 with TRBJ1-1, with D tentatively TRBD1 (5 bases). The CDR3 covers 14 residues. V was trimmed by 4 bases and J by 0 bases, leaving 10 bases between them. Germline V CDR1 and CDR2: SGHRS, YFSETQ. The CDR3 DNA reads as TGCGCCAGCAGCGTGGGGGGAATGAACACTGAAGCTTTCTTT. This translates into CASSVGGMNTEAFF.

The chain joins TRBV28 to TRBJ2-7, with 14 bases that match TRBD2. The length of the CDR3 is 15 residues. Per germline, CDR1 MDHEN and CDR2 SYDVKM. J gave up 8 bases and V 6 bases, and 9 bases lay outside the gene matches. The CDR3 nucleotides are TGTGCCAGCAGCCCAACCGGGACTAGCGGGAGTCAGCAGTACTTC. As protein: CASSPTGTSGSQQYF.

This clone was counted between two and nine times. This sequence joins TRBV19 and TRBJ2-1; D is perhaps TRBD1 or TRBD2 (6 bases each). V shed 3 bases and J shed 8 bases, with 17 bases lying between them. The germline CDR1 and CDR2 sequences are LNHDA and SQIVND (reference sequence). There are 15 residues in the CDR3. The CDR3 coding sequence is TGTGCCAGTAGTATGCGAACGGGGGCTAGGGATGAGCAGTTCTTC. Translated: CASSMRTGARDEQFF.

CDR3 bases: TGTGCCTGGAGCGGGGGACTAGCGGTAGGCTCGGAGCAGTTCTTC. It codes for CAWSGGLAVGSEQFF. The rearrangement uses TRBV30 and TRBJ2-1, with 11 bases that match TRBD2. Germline V gives CDR1 GTSNPN, CDR2 SVGIG (reference sequence). The CDR3 loop spans 15 amino acids. Trimming cost V 3 bases and J 10 bases; bases outside gene matches: 11.